A single sample is the source of the 23 T cell receptor beta chains below, sequenced in a study of chemoradiotherapy in HPV16-positive cancers. Generated by immunoSEQ multiplex PCR, the TCRdb table keeps only in-frame clones and is missing some. Among 30,000 to 35,000 clones listed, about 88% were seen once. The sample in question was blood, obtained from a patient who underwent chemoradiotherapy. The source is a human donor with HPV-associated anogenital cancer.

To note about this clone: Other DNA sequences in the same sample also yield this CDR3. The chain joins TRBV12-5 to TRBJ2-2; the D gene is possibly TRBD1 (6 bases). There are 18 residues in the CDR3. The germline V gene encodes CDR1 LGHNT and CDR2 FRNRAP. V was trimmed by 1 base and J by 0 bases, leaving 15 bases between them. The CDR3 DNA reads as TGTGCTAGTGGTTTGGGACCCGTGGACAGCGCGAACACCGGGGAGCTGTTTTTT. It codes for CASGLGPVDSANTGELFF.

This clone was seen just once. The chain uses TRBV25-1 and TRBJ2-7; 11 bases are a match to TRBD2. This CDR3 spans 15 amino acids. The germline V gene has CDR1 MGHDK and CDR2 SYGVNS. J was trimmed by 6 bases and V by 6 bases; bases with no gene match: 10. For the CDR3, the DNA is TGTGCCAGCAGCGAAGGCCTAGCGGGAGGTTTCGAGCAGTACTTC. It is translated as CASSEGLAGGFEQYF.

The chain employs TRBV4-2 and TRBJ1-3, with D perhaps TRBD1 (5 bases). The germline CDR1 and CDR2 sequences are LGHNA and YNFKEQ. This CDR3 is 17 amino acids long. V lost 2 bases and J lost 4, with 18 bases in between. The CDR3 protein is CASSQQRIEGSGNTIYF. The CDR3 DNA is TGTGCCAGCAGCCAACAGAGGATAGAGGGGTCAGGAAACACCATATATTTT.

V is TRBV29-1 and J is TRBJ2-5; 11 nucleotides align to TRBD1. The length of the CDR3 is 13 residues. Losses at the gene ends were 5 bases for V and 5 bases for J; bases not matched to a gene: 4. Germline assignment: CDR1 SQVTM and CDR2 ANQGSEA. The CDR3 DNA is TGCAGCGTTCGGACAGGGGGCGAGGAGACCCAGTACTTC. It yields the protein CSVRTGGEETQYF.

This chain links TRBV9 with TRBJ1-1; D is ambiguous. CDR3 size: 13 residues. The V gene's germline CDR1 is SGDLS and CDR2 YYNGEE. V shed 4 bases and J shed 1 base, with 8 bases lying between them. The CDR3 DNA reads as TGTGCCAGCAGCAACAGTGGGAACACTGAAGCTTTCTTT. It translates to CASSNSGNTEAFF.

V gene TRBV7-7 combines with J gene TRBJ2-5; the match to TRBD2 covers 10 bases. Unmatched junction bases numbered 3, after V lost 3 bases and J lost 2 bases. The germline CDR1 and CDR2 sequences are SSHAT and FNYEAQ (reference sequence). This CDR3 comprises 15 residues. The CDR3 bases are TGTGCCAGCAGCTTGGCTAGCGGGGGACAAGAGACCCAGTACTTC. It codes for CASSLASGGQETQYF.

The J gene is TRBJ2-7, the V gene TRBV7-9; D is perhaps TRBD1 or TRBD2 (5 bases each). CDR1 and CDR2 (germline): SEHNR, FQNEAQ (reference sequence). The CDR3 covers 17 residues. V was clipped by 5 bases and J by 9 bases, with 29 bases between them. CDR3 sequence: CASSPGRGYSVPDAQYF. The CDR3 coding sequence is TGTGCCAGCAGCCCGGGACGCGGTTATTCTGTACCGGATGCGCAGTACTTC.

The rearrangement joins TRBV6-5 to TRBJ1-2; D is unclear. V was shortened by 7 bases and J by 5 bases, with 11 bases between the two germline ends. The CDR3 loop spans 12 amino acids. Germline V gene lookup returns CDR1 MNHEY and CDR2 SVGAGI. The CDR3 bases are TGTGCCAGCAAGGACGGGGTATATGGCTACACCTTC. Translation: CASKDGVYGYTF.

V usage is TRBV19 and J usage is TRBJ2-2, with TRBD2 as a possible D gene (5 bases). CDR3 length: 15 amino acids. Per the germline V gene, CDR1 is LNHDA and CDR2 is SQIVND (reference sequence). Trimming took off 3 bases at V and 0 bases at J, with 8 bases between the two ends. CDR3 in DNA: TGTGCCAGTAGTATCTCCGGGGCGAACACCGGGGAGCTGTTTTTT. This sequence encodes CASSISGANTGELFF. Looking up the rest from reference TRBV19 and TRBJ2-2 gives the full variable domain: DGGITQSPKYLFRKEGQNVTLSCEQNLNHDAMYWYRQDPGQGLRLIYYSQIVNDFQKGDIAEGYSVSREKKESFPLTVTSAQKNPTAFYLCASSISGANTGELFFGEGSRLTVL.

The rearrangement joins TRBV30 to TRBJ1-2; D not resolved. Trimming stripped 3 bases from V and 10 bases from J, with 21 bases between. CDR1 GTSNPN and CDR2 SVGIG come from the germline V gene (reference sequence). The CDR3 runs to 14 residues. CDR3 residues: CAWSTGRAVPAYTF. The CDR3 region has the DNA TGTGCCTGGAGCACCGGGAGGGCAGTACCGGCCTACACCTTC. The full variable domain, rest sourced from reference TRBV30 and TRBJ1-2, is SQTIHQWPATLVQPVGSPLSLECTVEGTSNPNLYWYRQAAGRGLQLLFYSVGIGQISSEVPQNLSASRPQDRQFILSSKKLLLSDSGFYLCAWSTGRAVPAYTFGSGTRLTVV.

The chain has TRBV19 and TRBJ1-1; weak D call: TRBD1 (5 bases). V lost 5 bases, J lost 6 bases, and 13 bases lay in between. The CDR3 runs to 13 residues. Per germline, CDR1 LNHDA and CDR2 SQIVND (reference sequence). CDR3 region: CASSWRGLSEAFF. In nucleotides, the CDR3 is TGTGCCAGTAGTTGGCGGGGACTATCTGAAGCTTTCTTT.

The V and J genes are TRBV10-3 and TRBJ2-1, with 10 bases identical to TRBD2. CDR1 ENHRY and CDR2 SYGVKD come from the germline V gene. CDR3 length equals 14 residues. V was pared by 3 bases and J by 6 bases, with 2 bases of the junction left unmatched. The CDR3 nucleotides are TGTGCCATCAGTGAAGCGGGGGGGTCCAATGAGCAGTTCTTC. As protein: CAISEAGGSNEQFF.

As DNA, the CDR3 is TGTGCCAGCAGCTATTCACAAGGGGGCGGCACTGAAGCTTTCTTT. It is translated as CASSYSQGGGTEAFF. The rearrangement links TRBV6-5 to TRBJ1-1; TRBD1 matches 7 bases. CDR1 and CDR2 from the germline V gene are MNHEY and SVGAGI. V dropped 6 bases and J dropped 4; count of bases not matched to a gene: 11. There are 15 residues in the CDR3.

The chain uses TRBV27 and TRBJ1-3; the D is unclear. This CDR3 has 11 amino acids. Trimming stripped 8 bases from V and 9 bases from J, with 11 bases between. The germline CDR1 and CDR2 sequences are MNHEY and SMNVEV (reference sequence). CDR3 sequence reads: CASAGRGTIYF. CDR3 DNA sequence: TGTGCCAGCGCGGGCCGCGGCACCATATATTTT.

V gene TRBV6-1 combines with J gene TRBJ1-3; D gene ambiguous. The CDR3 is 13 amino acids. Germline V gives CDR1 MNHNS, CDR2 SASEGT. V lost 11 bases and J 3 bases, leaving 14 bases between the germline ends. CDR3 coding DNA: TGTGCCGTTGGCGCCCTCGATGGAAACACCATATATTTT. This translates into CAVGALDGNTIYF.

The J gene is TRBJ2-3, the V gene TRBV29-1; no reliable D call. CDR3 size: 14 residues. Trimming removed 7 bases from V and 1 base from J, with 15 bases in between. Per the germline V gene, CDR1 is SQVTM and CDR2 is ANQGSEA. The CDR3 loop reads CSASTYTGTDTQYF. The CDR3 coding sequence is TGCAGCGCTTCCACCTACACCGGCACAGATACGCAGTATTTT.

This chain joins TRBV5-1 and TRBJ1-4, with D possibly matching TRBD1 (6 bases). Trimming removed 4 bases at V and 0 bases at J, with 13 bases between. From germline, CDR1 is SGHRS and CDR2 YFSETQ. This CDR3 spans 16 amino acids. The CDR3 coding sequence is TGCGCCAGCAGCGTGGATCCAGGGGCAACTAATGAAAAACTGTTTTTT. Protein: CASSVDPGATNEKLFF.

V is TRBV6-5 and J is TRBJ2-7, with 8 nucleotides matching TRBD2. The length of the CDR3 is 15 residues. V shed 6 bases, J shed 2 bases, and the junction held 9 bases outside the gene matches. Germline CDR1 reads MNHEY; CDR2 reads SVGAGI. For the CDR3, the DNA is TGTGCCAGCAGCCAGGGACTAGTACCGACCTACGAGCAGTACTTC. Amino acids: CASSQGLVPTYEQYF.

J is TRBJ2-2 and V is TRBV18; perhaps TRBD1 as D (6 bases). The germline V and J ends were trimmed by 6 bases and 2 bases, with 16 bases remaining between them. The CDR3 runs 16 residues. CDR1 is KGHSH, CDR2 LQKENI, per germline. The CDR3 loop is CASSQQGGPNTGELFF. The DNA for the CDR3 is TGTGCCAGCTCCCAACAAGGGGGACCAAACACCGGGGAGCTGTTTTTT.

As for this clone: One end of the junction does not line up with germline, which may come from a read error. The same CDR3 is also encoded by other DNA sequences in this sample. The chain employs TRBV9 and TRBJ2-1; a possible D gene is TRBD2 (6 bases). CDR3 length equals 14 residues. In germline, CDR1 is SGDLS, CDR2 YYNGEE. This chain's CDR3 is CASSVSTIGGEQFF. CDR3 bases: TGCGCCAGCAGCGTATCCACCATCGGGGGTGAGCAGTTCTTC.

The chain is built from TRBV6-1 and TRBJ1-5; no definite D call. Germline-derived CDR1 and CDR2 are MNHNS and SASEGT. CDR3 size: 16 residues. V lost 3 bases and J 6 bases, leaving 18 bases between the germline ends. The chain's CDR3 is CASSDLGREAGQPQHF. The CDR3 nucleotides read TGTGCCAGCAGTGACCTAGGGAGGGAGGCCGGTCAGCCCCAGCATTTT.

CDR3 residues: CASSMGTNSPLHF. CDR3 sequence (DNA): TGTGCCAGTAGTATGGGAACTAATTCACCCCTCCACTTT. J is TRBJ1-6 and V is TRBV19; D is unresolved. This CDR3 spans 13 amino acids. Trimming left V 3 bases short and J 6 bases short, with 6 bases between. Per the germline V gene, CDR1 is LNHDA and CDR2 is SQIVND (reference sequence).

The V and J genes are TRBV29-1 and TRBJ2-3, with D perhaps being TRBD1 or TRBD2 (5 bases each). The germline V gene encodes CDR1 SQVTM and CDR2 ANQGSEA. The CDR3 covers 14 residues. V gave up 0 bases and J gave up 3 bases, with 10 bases separating them. CDR3 coding DNA: TGCAGCGTTGAAGAGGGGGTCCTAACAGATACGCAGTATTTT. Protein sequence: CSVEEGVLTDTQYF.